This paragraph covers one T cell receptor beta chain sequence. Its target is not known. With V trimmed by 2 bases and J by 7 bases, 9 bases remained unmatched. The CDR3 sequence is 16 residues long. Germline V lookup: CDR1 GTSNPN, CDR2 SVGIG (reference sequence). The data were obtained in a study of cytomegalovirus exposure and HLA in healthy donors. Overall study results and limits: Researchers catalogued approximately 170 TCR beta chains as cytomegalovirus-associated. Most of the TCR beta V segments (in an earlier analysis) were productive either about 87% or about 30% of the time.

Use of 60 Vbeta and 13 Jbeta primers characterized the PCR. Profiling relied on immunoSEQ multiplex PCR, and the TCRdb table lists in-frame clones only, not all of them. The data contain about 200,000 clones, roughly 74% of them singletons. The rearrangement uses TRBV30 and TRBJ2-1; 12 bases match TRBD2. The clonotype originates from a woman aged 25 to 39 in good health and CMV-seronegative. Sequences were obtained from PBMCs. The CDR3 nucleotides are TGTGCCTGGAGTATCGATTCAGGACTAGCGGGAAATGAGCAGTTCTTC. This codes for CAWSIDSGLAGNEQFF. Full variable domain (missing parts from reference TRBV30 and TRBJ2-1): SQTIHQWPATLVQPVGSPLSLECTVEGTSNPNLYWYRQAAGRGLQLLFYSVGIGQISSEVPQNLSASRPQDRQFILSSKKLLLSDSGFYLCAWSIDSGLAGNEQFFGPGTRLTVL.